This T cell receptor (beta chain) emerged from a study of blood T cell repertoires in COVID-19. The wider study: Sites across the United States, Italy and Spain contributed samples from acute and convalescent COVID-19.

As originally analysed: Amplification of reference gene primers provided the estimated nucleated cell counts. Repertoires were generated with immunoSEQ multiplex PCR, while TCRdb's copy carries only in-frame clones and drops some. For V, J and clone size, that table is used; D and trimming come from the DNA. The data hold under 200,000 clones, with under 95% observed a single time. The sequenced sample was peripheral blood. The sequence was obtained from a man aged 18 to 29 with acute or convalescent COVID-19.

The CDR3 is CASSMEQLYGYTF. The CDR3 DNA reads TGTGCCAGTAGTATGGAGCAGCTCTATGGCTACACCTTC. The chain joins TRBV19 to TRBJ1-2; D gene ambiguous. The CDR3 runs 13 residues. Looked up from germline, CDR1 is LNHDA and CDR2 is SQIVND (reference sequence). The V and J ends lost 3 bases and 4 bases respectively, with 9 bases between them.